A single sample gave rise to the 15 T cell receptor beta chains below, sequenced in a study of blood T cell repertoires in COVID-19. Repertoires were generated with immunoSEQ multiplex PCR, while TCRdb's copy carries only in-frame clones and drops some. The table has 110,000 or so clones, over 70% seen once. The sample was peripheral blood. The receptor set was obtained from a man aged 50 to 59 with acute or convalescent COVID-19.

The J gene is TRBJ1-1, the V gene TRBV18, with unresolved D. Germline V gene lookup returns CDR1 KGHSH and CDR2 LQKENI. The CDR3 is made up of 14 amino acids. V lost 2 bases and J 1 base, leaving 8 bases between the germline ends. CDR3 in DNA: TGTGCCAGCTCACCAGGCACACCGAACACTGAAGCTTTCTTT. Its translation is CASSPGTPNTEAFF.

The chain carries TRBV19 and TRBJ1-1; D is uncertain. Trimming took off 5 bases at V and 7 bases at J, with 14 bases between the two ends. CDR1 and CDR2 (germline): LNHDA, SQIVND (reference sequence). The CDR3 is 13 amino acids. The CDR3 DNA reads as TGTGCCAGTAGTCCTCAAGCCGCCCTTGAAGCTTTCTTT. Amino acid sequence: CASSPQAALEAFF. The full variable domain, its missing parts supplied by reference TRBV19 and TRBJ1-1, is DGGITQSPKYLFRKEGQNVTLSCEQNLNHDAMYWYRQDPGQGLRLIYYSQIVNDFQKGDIAEGYSVSREKKESFPLTVTSAQKNPTAFYLCASSPQAALEAFFGQGTRLTVV.

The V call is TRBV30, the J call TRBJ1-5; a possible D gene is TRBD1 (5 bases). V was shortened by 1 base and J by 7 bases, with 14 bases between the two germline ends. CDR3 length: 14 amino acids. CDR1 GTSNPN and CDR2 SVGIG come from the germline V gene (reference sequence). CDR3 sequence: CAWSGIGAGQPQHF. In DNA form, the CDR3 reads TGTGCCTGGAGTGGGATAGGGGCCGGGCAGCCCCAGCATTTT.

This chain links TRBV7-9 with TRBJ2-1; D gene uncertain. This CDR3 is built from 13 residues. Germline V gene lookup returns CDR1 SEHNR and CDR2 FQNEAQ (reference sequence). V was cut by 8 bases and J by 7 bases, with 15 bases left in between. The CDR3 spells CASSLPSYNEQFF. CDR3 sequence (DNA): TGTGCCAGCTCTCTTCCCAGTTATAATGAGCAGTTCTTC. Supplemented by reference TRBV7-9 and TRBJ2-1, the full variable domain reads DTGVSQNPRHKITKRGQNVTFRCDPISEHNRLYWYRQTLGQGPEFLTYFQNEAQLEKSRLLSDRFSAERPKGSFSTLEIQRTEQGDSAMYLCASSLPSYNEQFFGPGTRLTVL.

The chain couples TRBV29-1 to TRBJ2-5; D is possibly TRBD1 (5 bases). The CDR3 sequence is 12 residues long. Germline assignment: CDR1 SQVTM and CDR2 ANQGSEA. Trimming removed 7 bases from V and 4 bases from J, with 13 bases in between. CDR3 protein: CSGGTGRETQYF. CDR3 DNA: TGCAGCGGTGGTACAGGTCGAGAGACCCAGTACTTC.

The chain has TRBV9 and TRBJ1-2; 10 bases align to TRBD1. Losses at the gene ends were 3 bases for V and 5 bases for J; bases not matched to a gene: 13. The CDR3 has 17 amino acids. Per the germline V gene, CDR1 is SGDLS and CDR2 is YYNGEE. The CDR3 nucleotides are TGTGCCAGCAGCGGGGAGACAGGGGGCGCATCCTATTATGGCTACACCTTC. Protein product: CASSGETGGASYYGYTF.

In nucleotides, the CDR3 is TGCGCCAGCAGCTTCCGGGCGGGGGGGCCTGCAGCCGGGGAGCTGTTTTTT. The encoded protein is CASSFRAGGPAAGELFF. The genes are TRBV5-1 and TRBJ2-2; TRBD2 agrees at 9 bases. The CDR3 is 17 residues long. The V gene's germline CDR1 is SGHRS and CDR2 YFSETQ. The J segment lost 6 bases and the V segment lost 2 bases, leaving 11 bases of the junction unmatched.

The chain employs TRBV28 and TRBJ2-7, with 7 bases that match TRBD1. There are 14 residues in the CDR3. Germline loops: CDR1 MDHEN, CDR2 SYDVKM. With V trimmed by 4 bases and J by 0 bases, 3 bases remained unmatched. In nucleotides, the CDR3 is TGTGCCAGCAGTTCAGGACAGGCCTCCTACGAGCAGTACGTC. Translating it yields CASSSGQASYEQYV.

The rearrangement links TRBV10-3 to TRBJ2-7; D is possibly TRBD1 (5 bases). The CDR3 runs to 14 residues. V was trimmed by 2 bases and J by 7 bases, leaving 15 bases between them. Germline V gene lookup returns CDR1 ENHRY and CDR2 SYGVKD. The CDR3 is CAISEVGQLREQYF. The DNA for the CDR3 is TGTGCCATCAGTGAGGTGGGGCAGCTTAGGGAGCAGTACTTC.

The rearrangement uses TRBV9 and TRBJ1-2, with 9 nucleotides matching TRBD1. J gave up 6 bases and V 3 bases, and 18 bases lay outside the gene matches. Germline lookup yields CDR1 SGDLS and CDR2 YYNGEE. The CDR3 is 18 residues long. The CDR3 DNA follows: TGTGCCAGCAGCGAACTTTGGGGCACAGGGGGCGGCTTAGATGGCTACACCTTC. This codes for CASSELWGTGGGLDGYTF.

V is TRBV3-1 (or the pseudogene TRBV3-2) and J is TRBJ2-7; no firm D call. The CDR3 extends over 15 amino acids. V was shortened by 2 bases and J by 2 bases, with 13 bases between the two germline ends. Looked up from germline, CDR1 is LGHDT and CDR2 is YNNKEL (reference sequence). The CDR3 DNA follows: TGTGCCAGCAGCCAATACGGCAGGTGGGCCTACGAGCAGTACTTC. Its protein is CASSQYGRWAYEQYF.

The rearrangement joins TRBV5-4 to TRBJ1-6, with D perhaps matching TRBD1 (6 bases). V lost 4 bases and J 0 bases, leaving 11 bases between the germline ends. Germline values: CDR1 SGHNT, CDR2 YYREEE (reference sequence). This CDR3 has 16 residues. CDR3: CASSGAQGSYNSPLHF. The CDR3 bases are TGTGCCAGCAGCGGCGCACAGGGCTCCTATAATTCACCCCTCCACTTT.

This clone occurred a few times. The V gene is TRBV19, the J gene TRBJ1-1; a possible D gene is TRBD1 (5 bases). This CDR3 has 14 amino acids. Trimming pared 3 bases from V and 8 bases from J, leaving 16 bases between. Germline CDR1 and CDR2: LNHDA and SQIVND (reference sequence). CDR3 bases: TGTGCCAGTAGTATTAAGCCAGGGAGGCCCGAAGCTTTCTTT. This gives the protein CASSIKPGRPEAFF.

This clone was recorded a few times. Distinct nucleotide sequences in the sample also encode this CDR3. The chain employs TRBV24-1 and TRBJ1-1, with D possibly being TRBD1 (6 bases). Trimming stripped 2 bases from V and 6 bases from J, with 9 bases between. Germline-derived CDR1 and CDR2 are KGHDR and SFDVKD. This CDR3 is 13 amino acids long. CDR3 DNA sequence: TGTGCCACCAGTGATTCAGCAGGGGCTGAAGCTTTCTTT. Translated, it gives CATSDSAGAEAFF.

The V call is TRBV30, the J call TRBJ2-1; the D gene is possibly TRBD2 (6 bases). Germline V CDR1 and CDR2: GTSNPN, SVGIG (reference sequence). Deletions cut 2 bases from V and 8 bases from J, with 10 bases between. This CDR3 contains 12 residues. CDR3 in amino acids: CAWSPGDDEQFF. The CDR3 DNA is TGTGCCTGGAGTCCGGGGGATGATGAGCAGTTCTTC. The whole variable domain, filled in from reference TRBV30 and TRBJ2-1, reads SQTIHQWPATLVQPVGSPLSLECTVEGTSNPNLYWYRQAAGRGLQLLFYSVGIGQISSEVPQNLSASRPQDRQFILSSKKLLLSDSGFYLCAWSPGDDEQFFGPGTRLTVL.